This T cell receptor beta chain was recovered during a study of T cells after yellow fever vaccination. Notes on the study in general: Across the CD4 and CD8 compartments, a small share of clonotypes was present in both.

TCRdb ran MiXCR on the 5' RACE reads and lists one entry per CDR3 protein. The table has under 550,000 distinct CDR3 sequences, less than 25% seen once. The CDR3 contains 14 residues. CDR1 SGHDT and CDR2 YYEEEE come from the germline V gene. Trimming removed 3 bases from V and 2 bases from J, with 11 bases in between. This clonotype was seen more than once but under ten times. Its antigen is unknown. Sequences were derived from PBMCs, sampled roughly 20 days after the first yellow fever vaccination. The chain employs TRBV5-6 and TRBJ1-2, with D maybe TRBD1 (6 bases). The TCR comes from a man younger than 35 who received the YFV17D yellow fever vaccine. CDR3 in amino acids: CASSSRDRNYGYTF. The CDR3 region has the DNA TGTGCCAGCAGCTCCCGCGACAGGAACTATGGCTACACCTTC.